This entry lists 5 T cell receptor beta chains sequenced from one sample in a study of Graves' ophthalmopathy and Graves' hyperthyroidism (dated 2018 in TCRdb). Sequencing took place on an Illumina HiSeq 2000. TCR beta CDR3 regions were amplified from RNA transcripts for repertoire sequencing. The first round was an RT-PCR using HTBI primers with the Qiagen OneStep RT-PCR kit, and this first round was followed by a second-round multiplex PCR, then size selection and purification. The public reads were reanalyzed by TCRdb: fastp trimming at Q25, MiXCR alignment, in-frame beta chains only. Every entry covers one CDR3 protein and lists the most common genes and DNA from its rows. The sample profile shows about 740,000 distinct CDR3 sequences; roughly 40% of them were found once. The ten largest clones take up about 40% of the sample. Input material: peripheral blood. The source is an adult man with Graves' ophthalmopathy.

The gene calls are TRBV2 and TRBJ1-2, with 7 bases that match TRBD1. The germline V gene encodes CDR1 SNHLY and CDR2 FYNNEI. The V and J ends lost 7 bases and 4 bases, in that order; junction bases with no gene match: 6. This CDR3 region has 13 residues. DNA of the CDR3: TGTGCCAGCATCGACAGGGCGGCCTATGGCTACACCTTC. This gives the protein CASIDRAAYGYTF.

In this sample, this clonotype turned up a few times. J is TRBJ2-2 and V is TRBV9; 8 nucleotides line up with TRBD2. J was trimmed by 5 bases and V by 6 bases; bases with no gene match: 9. There are 15 residues in the CDR3. Germline-derived CDR1 and CDR2 are SGDLS and YYNGEE. The DNA for the CDR3 is TGTGCCAGCACAATAGGGACTAGGGGTACCGGGGAGCTGTTTTTT. Encoded protein: CASTIGTRGTGELFF.

This clonotype has ten or more counts. The genes are TRBV29-1 and TRBJ1-5; D not certain. CDR1 is SQVTM, CDR2 ANQGSEA, per germline. This CDR3 is 14 amino acids long. Trimming stripped 4 bases from V and 3 bases from J, with 13 bases between. CDR3 sequence reads: CSVAVGSNNQPQHF. Here the CDR3 DNA reads TGCAGCGTTGCGGTGGGCAGTAACAATCAGCCCCAGCATTTT.

V is TRBV7-2 and J is TRBJ1-3, with TRBD1 matching 8 bases. CDR1 SGHTA and CDR2 FQGNSA come from the germline V gene. The CDR3 loop spans 18 amino acids. The V segment lost 6 bases and the J segment 2 bases; nucleotides outside the gene matches: 15. In DNA, the CDR3 is TGTGCCAGCAGTTATACCCCTCCCCGCAGGGGGCCTGGAAACACCATATATTTT. It yields the protein CASSYTPPRRGPGNTIYF.

Worth noting for this clonotype: At one end, the junction sequence differs from germline, possibly due to a read error. This chain joins TRBV9 and TRBJ2-6; D tentatively fits TRBD1 or TRBD2 (5 bases each). The germline V gene has CDR1 SGDLS and CDR2 YYNGEE. The CDR3 loop spans 14 amino acids. The CDR3 loop is CASSPPGRSNTEAF. The CDR3 DNA reads as TGTGCCAGCAGCCCACCGGGACGGTCGAACACTGAAGCTTTC.